This passage covers 20 T cell receptor beta chains from one sample sequenced in a study of Ad26.COV2.S vaccination and SARS-CoV-2 variants. This table comes from immunoSEQ multiplex PCR, and its TCRdb copy is limited to in-frame clones, with some not included. Here the sample spans 330,000 or so clones, 85% to 90% being singletons. Treatment noted: over 15 received Ad26.COV2.S at low or high dose, single or two shots; 5 received placebo; per-sample allocation not given. Sampling was performed 63 days after the first vaccine or placebo injection. The sample was peripheral blood, taken in a trial of Ad26.COV2.S vaccine versus placebo. The receptors originated from a person between 18 and 60 years old who received the Ad26.COV2.S COVID-19 vaccine or a placebo.

This clone was observed a single time. V is TRBV11-3 and J is TRBJ1-4, with a possible D match to TRBD1 (5 bases). CDR1 and CDR2 from the germline V gene are SGHNT and YENEEA. The CDR3 covers 16 residues. V lost 3 bases, J lost 0 bases, and 11 bases lay in between. The CDR3 here is CASSFRGGATNEKLFF. In DNA, the CDR3 is TGTGCCAGCAGCTTCCGCGGGGGGGCAACTAATGAAAAACTGTTTTTT.

The rearrangement links TRBV6-5 to TRBJ2-7; no firm D call. In germline, CDR1 is MNHEY, CDR2 SVGAGI. V dropped 3 bases and J dropped 4 bases, with 16 bases sitting between them. CDR3 length equals 15 residues. CDR3 amino acids: CASSYLVPSWYEQYF. The CDR3 DNA is TGTGCCAGCAGTTATTTGGTACCGAGCTGGTACGAGCAGTACTTC.

The J gene is TRBJ1-2, the V gene TRBV5-1, with D perhaps matching TRBD1 (5 bases). CDR3 length: 15 amino acids. Germline V gene sequence: CDR1 SGHRS, CDR2 YFSETQ. V was cut by 2 bases and J by 8 bases, with 19 bases left in between. The DNA for the CDR3 is TGCGCCAGCAGCTTAGGGGATTCAGGCCCTTGGGGCTACACCTTC. This encodes CASSLGDSGPWGYTF. Looking up the rest from reference TRBV5-1 and TRBJ1-2 gives the full variable domain: KAGVTQTPRYLIKTRGQQVTLSCSPISGHRSVSWYQQTPGQGLQFLFEYFSETQRNKGNFPGRFSGRQFSNSRSEMNVSTLELGDSALYLCASSLGDSGPWGYTFGSGTRLTVV.

The CDR3 loop is CAISPTGLITETQYF. The CDR3 DNA is TGTGCCATCAGCCCTACAGGGTTGATCACGGAGACCCAGTACTTC. V and J are TRBV10-3 and TRBJ2-5; the D gene is possibly TRBD1 (6 bases). Germline V CDR1 and CDR2: ENHRY, SYGVKD. CDR3 length equals 15 residues. The germline V and J ends were trimmed by 6 bases and 5 bases, with 19 bases remaining between them.

V gene TRBV18 combines with J gene TRBJ2-3, with D tentatively TRBD1 (7 bases). The germline CDR1 and CDR2 sequences are KGHSH and LQKENI. The CDR3 is 16 residues long. The ends were cut back, 5 bases at V and 7 bases at J, with 22 bases in the middle. The CDR3 DNA reads TGTGCCAGCTCAACCCTCGGGCAGGGGGGTTCAAATACGCAGTATTTT. Translated, it gives CASSTLGQGGSNTQYF. The complete variable domain, with remaining parts taken from reference TRBV18 and TRBJ2-3, reads NAGVMQNPRHLVRRRGQEARLRCSPMKGHSHVYWYRQLPEEGLKFMVYLQKENIIDESGMPKERFSAEFPKEGPSILRIQQVVRGDSAAYFCASSTLGQGGSNTQYFGPGTRLTVL.

The chain carries TRBV11-2 and TRBJ2-7, with TRBD1 matching 7 bases. This CDR3 has 12 residues. J lost 6 bases, V lost 5 bases, and 4 bases had no gene match. Germline values: CDR1 SGHAT, CDR2 FQNNGV. The CDR3 sequence is CASSTGVGEQYF. Written as DNA, the CDR3 is TGTGCCAGCAGCACAGGGGTGGGCGAGCAGTACTTC. Together with reference TRBV11-2 and TRBJ2-7, the CDR3 gives the full variable domain: EAGVAQSPRYKIIEKRQSVAFWCNPISGHATLYWYQQILGQGPKLLIQFQNNGVVDDSQLPKDRFSAERLKGVDSTLKIQPAKLEDSAVYLCASSTGVGEQYFGPGTRLTVT.

The J gene is TRBJ1-1, the V gene TRBV18; maybe TRBD1 (5 bases). Germline CDR1 and CDR2: KGHSH and LQKENI. This CDR3 has 14 residues. The V and J ends lost 6 bases and 0 bases respectively, with 11 bases between them. CDR3 sequence: CASSYDSLNTEAFF. The DNA for the CDR3 is TGTGCCAGCTCCTACGACAGTTTGAACACTGAAGCTTTCTTT. The complete variable domain, with remaining parts taken from reference TRBV18 and TRBJ1-1, reads NAGVMQNPRHLVRRRGQEARLRCSPMKGHSHVYWYRQLPEEGLKFMVYLQKENIIDESGMPKERFSAEFPKEGPSILRIQQVVRGDSAAYFCASSYDSLNTEAFFGQGTRLTVV.

The chain carries TRBV15 and TRBJ1-2, with 7 bases fitting TRBD1. CDR3 length equals 14 residues. Germline V gene data show CDR1 as LNHNV and CDR2 as YYDKDF (reference sequence). J gave up 0 bases and V 3 bases, and 1 base lay outside the gene matches. The CDR3 sequence: CATSRDRTNYGYTF. DNA for the CDR3: TGTGCCACCAGCAGGGACAGGACTAACTATGGCTACACCTTC.

The rearrangement joins TRBV7-9 to TRBJ2-1; 9 nucleotides match TRBD2. CDR1 is SEHNR, CDR2 FQNEAQ, per germline (reference sequence). The J segment lost 4 bases and the V segment lost 1 base, leaving 11 bases of the junction unmatched. This CDR3 region has 18 residues. CDR3 loop: CASSLGLQAGGQYNEQFF. The CDR3 nucleotides are TGTGCCAGCAGCTTAGGGTTACAAGCGGGGGGCCAATACAATGAGCAGTTCTTC.

The J gene is TRBJ1-3, the V gene TRBV6-6; 7 positions agree with TRBD1. There are 15 residues in the CDR3. Germline loops: CDR1 MNHNY, CDR2 SVGAGI (reference sequence). Trimming removed 7 bases from V and 1 base from J; junction bases left unmatched: 7. CDR3 DNA: TGTGCCAGCAAAGACAGGGTTGGTTCTGGAAACACCATATATTTT. Its translation: CASKDRVGSGNTIYF.

This sequence joins TRBV7-2 and TRBJ2-7; TRBD1 is a possible D gene (5 bases). The CDR3 runs 16 residues. Germline V gene sequence: CDR1 SGHTA, CDR2 FQGNSA. V was clipped by 6 bases and J by 0 bases, with 18 bases between them. Here the CDR3 reads CASRPGPLGLSYEQYF. DNA for the CDR3: TGTGCCAGCAGACCGGGCCCTTTGGGGCTCTCCTACGAGCAGTACTTC.

This chain connects TRBV19 to TRBJ1-3; no clear D. The CDR3 is 14 amino acids. Germline CDR1 and CDR2: LNHDA and SQIVND (reference sequence). V was shortened by 1 base and J by 0 bases, with 4 bases between the two germline ends. CDR3 in DNA: TGTGCCAGTAGTATAGGAGGCTCTGGAAACACCATATATTTT. Translation: CASSIGGSGNTIYF.

The chain links TRBV19 to TRBJ1-1; D may be TRBD1 (5 bases). The CDR3 totals 15 residues. The V and J ends lost 10 bases and 1 base respectively, with 19 bases between them. Germline CDR1 is LNHDA and CDR2 is SQIVND (reference sequence). This CDR3 is CATLLGRGGNTEAFF. The CDR3 DNA is TGTGCCACTCTACTCGGAAGGGGAGGGAACACTGAAGCTTTCTTT.

This chain links TRBV6-6 with TRBJ2-5; the D is unclear. The CDR3 is 14 residues long. V shed 4 bases and J shed 2 bases, with 11 bases lying between them. Germline V gives CDR1 MNHNY, CDR2 SVGAGI (reference sequence). CDR3 region: CASSSLPIQETQYF. In DNA form, the CDR3 reads TGTGCCAGCAGTTCCCTACCAATACAAGAGACCCAGTACTTC.

The rearrangement links TRBV7-2 to TRBJ2-7, with D possibly matching TRBD1 (6 bases). In germline, CDR1 is SGHTA, CDR2 FQGNSA. The V and J ends lost 2 bases and 4 bases respectively, with 12 bases between them. This CDR3 is 14 amino acids long. The CDR3 nucleotides are TGTGCCAGCAGCTTACTAGACAGGATATACGAGCAGTACTTC. Its protein product is CASSLLDRIYEQYF. The full variable domain, its missing parts supplied by reference TRBV7-2 and TRBJ2-7, is GAGVSQSPSNKVTEKGKDVELRCDPISGHTALYWYRQSLGQGLEFLIYFQGNSAPDKSGLPSDRFSAERTGGSVSTLTIQRTQQEDSAVYLCASSLLDRIYEQYFGPGTRLTVT.

The chain couples TRBV19 to TRBJ1-1; a weak D match, TRBD1 (5 bases). This CDR3 is 15 amino acids long. In germline, CDR1 is LNHDA, CDR2 SQIVND (reference sequence). The ends were cut back, 6 bases at V and 4 bases at J, with 18 bases in the middle. CDR3 residues: CASRDLLGRATEAFF. As DNA, the CDR3 is TGTGCCAGTAGAGATCTTCTGGGGCGAGCCACTGAAGCTTTCTTT. Complete variable domain (other parts from reference TRBV19 and TRBJ1-1): DGGITQSPKYLFRKEGQNVTLSCEQNLNHDAMYWYRQDPGQGLRLIYYSQIVNDFQKGDIAEGYSVSREKKESFPLTVTSAQKNPTAFYLCASRDLLGRATEAFFGQGTRLTVV.

The V call is TRBV5-6, the J call TRBJ1-2, with D perhaps TRBD1 (5 bases). Germline V lookup: CDR1 SGHDT, CDR2 YYEEEE. V was pared by 3 bases and J by 3 bases, with 15 bases between. The CDR3 has 15 residues. CDR3 in amino acids: CASSSTGGTYYGYTF. CDR3 DNA: TGTGCCAGCAGCTCTACTGGGGGGACGTACTATGGCTACACCTTC. The full variable domain, rest sourced from reference TRBV5-6 and TRBJ1-2, is DAGVTQSPTHLIKTRGQQVTLRCSPKSGHDTVSWYQQALGQGPQFIFQYYEEEERQRGNFPDRFSGHQFPNYSSELNVNALLLGDSALYLCASSSTGGTYYGYTFGSGTRLTVV.

CDR3 in DNA: TGCGCCAGCAGCCCGTTGGCAGGGGGCTTCTACGAGCAGTACTTC. Its translation: CASSPLAGGFYEQYF. This chain uses TRBV4-1 with TRBJ2-7, with TRBD1 matching over 8 bases. CDR1 MGHRA and CDR2 YSYEKL come from the germline V gene. CDR3 length equals 15 residues. V shed 4 bases, J shed 3 bases, and the junction held 8 bases outside the gene matches.

J is TRBJ2-1 and V is TRBV12-5; D unresolved. Germline CDR1 and CDR2: LGHNT and FRNRAP. CDR3 length: 14 residues. Trimming took off 4 bases at V and 2 bases at J, with 9 bases between the two ends. CDR3 residues: CASGSDSPYNEQFF. Written as DNA, the CDR3 is TGTGCTAGTGGTTCCGACTCCCCCTACAATGAGCAGTTCTTC.

The genes are TRBV9 and TRBJ2-5; maybe TRBD2 (6 bases). The germline V gene has CDR1 SGDLS and CDR2 YYNGEE. This CDR3 contains 17 residues. The V end lost 0 bases, the J end lost 4 bases, and 19 bases lay between the germline ends. Written as DNA, the CDR3 is TGTGCCAGCAGCGTAGGTTGGCGGGGTGGGGATCTAGAGACCCAGTACTTC. Translated, it gives CASSVGWRGGDLETQYF.